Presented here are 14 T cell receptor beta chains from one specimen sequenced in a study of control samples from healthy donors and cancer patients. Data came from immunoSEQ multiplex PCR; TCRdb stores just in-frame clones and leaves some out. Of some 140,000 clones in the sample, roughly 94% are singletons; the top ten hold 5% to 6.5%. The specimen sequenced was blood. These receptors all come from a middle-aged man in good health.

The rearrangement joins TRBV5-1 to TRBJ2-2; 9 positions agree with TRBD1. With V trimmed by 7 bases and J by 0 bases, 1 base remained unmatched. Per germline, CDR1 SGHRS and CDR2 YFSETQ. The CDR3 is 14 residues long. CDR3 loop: CASRTGANTGELFF. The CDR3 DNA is TGCGCCAGCCGGACAGGGGCGAACACCGGGGAGCTGTTTTTT.

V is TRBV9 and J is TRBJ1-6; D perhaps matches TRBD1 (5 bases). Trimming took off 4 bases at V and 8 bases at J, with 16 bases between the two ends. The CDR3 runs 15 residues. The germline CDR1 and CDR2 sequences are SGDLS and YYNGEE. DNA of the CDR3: TGTGCCAGCAGCACCAGCCAGGGCGGTCATTCACCCCTCCACTTT. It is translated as CASSTSQGGHSPLHF. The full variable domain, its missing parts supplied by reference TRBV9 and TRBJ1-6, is DSGVTQTPKHLITATGQRVTLRCSPRSGDLSVYWYQQSLDQGLQFLIQYYNGEERAKGNILERFSAQQFPDLHSELNLSSLELGDSALYFCASSTSQGGHSPLHFGNGTRLTVT.

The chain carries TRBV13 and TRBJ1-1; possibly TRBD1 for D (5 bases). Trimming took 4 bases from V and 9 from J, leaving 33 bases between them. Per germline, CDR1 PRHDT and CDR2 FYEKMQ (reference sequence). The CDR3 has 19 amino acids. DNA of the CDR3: TGTGCCAGCAGCTCCCGATCTTTGGGGGGGGTGACAGATAGAACCCAAGCTTTCTTT. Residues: CASSSRSLGGVTDRTQAFF.

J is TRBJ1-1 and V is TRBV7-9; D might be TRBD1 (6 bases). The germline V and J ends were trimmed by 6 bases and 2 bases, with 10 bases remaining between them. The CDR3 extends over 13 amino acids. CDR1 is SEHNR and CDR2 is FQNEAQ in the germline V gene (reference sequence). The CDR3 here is CASRGTSNTEAFF. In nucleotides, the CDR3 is TGTGCCAGCAGGGGGACATCAAACACTGAAGCTTTCTTT.

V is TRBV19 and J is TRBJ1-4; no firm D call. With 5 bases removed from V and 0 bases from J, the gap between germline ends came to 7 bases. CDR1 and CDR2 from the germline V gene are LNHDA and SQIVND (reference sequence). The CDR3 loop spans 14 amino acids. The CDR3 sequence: CASSRAATNEKLFF. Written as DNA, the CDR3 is TGTGCCAGTAGTCGGGCAGCAACTAATGAAAAACTGTTTTTT.

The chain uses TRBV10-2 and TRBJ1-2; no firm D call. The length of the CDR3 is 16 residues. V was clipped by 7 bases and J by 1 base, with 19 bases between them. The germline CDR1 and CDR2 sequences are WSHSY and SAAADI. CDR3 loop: CASMTPGFGSNYGYTF. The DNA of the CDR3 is TGCGCCAGCATGACACCCGGGTTTGGGAGTAACTATGGCTACACCTTC.

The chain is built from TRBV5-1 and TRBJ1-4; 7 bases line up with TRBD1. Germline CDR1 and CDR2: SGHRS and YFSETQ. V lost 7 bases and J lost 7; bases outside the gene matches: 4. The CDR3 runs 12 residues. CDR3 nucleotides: TGCGCCAGCGGGGACAGTGGTGAAAAACTGTTTTTT. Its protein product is CASGDSGEKLFF.

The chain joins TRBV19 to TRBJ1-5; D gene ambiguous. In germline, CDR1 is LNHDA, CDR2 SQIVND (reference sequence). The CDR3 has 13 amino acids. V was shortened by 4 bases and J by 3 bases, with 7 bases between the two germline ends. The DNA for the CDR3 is TGTGCCAGTAGTACAGATAACAATCAGCCCCAGCATTTT. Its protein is CASSTDNNQPQHF.

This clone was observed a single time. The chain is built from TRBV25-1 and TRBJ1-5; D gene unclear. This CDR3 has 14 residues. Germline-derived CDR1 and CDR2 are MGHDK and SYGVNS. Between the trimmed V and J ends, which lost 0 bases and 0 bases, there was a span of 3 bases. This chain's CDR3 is CASSEYNSNQPQHF. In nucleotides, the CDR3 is TGTGCCAGCAGTGAATATAATAGCAATCAGCCCCAGCATTTT.

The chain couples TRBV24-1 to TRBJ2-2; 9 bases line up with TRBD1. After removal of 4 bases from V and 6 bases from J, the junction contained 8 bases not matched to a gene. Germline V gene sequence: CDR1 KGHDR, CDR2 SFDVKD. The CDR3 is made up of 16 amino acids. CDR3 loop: CATSDPGQGFSGELFF. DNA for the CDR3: TGTGCCACCAGTGACCCAGGACAGGGGTTCTCCGGGGAGCTGTTTTTT.

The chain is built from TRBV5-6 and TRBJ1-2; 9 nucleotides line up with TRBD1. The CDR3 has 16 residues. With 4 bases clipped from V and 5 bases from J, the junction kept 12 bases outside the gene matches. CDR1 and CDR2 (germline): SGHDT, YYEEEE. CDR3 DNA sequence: TGTGCCAGCAGCCTCCGGGACAGGGTAGTTCGATATGGCTACACCTTC. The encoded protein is CASSLRDRVVRYGYTF.

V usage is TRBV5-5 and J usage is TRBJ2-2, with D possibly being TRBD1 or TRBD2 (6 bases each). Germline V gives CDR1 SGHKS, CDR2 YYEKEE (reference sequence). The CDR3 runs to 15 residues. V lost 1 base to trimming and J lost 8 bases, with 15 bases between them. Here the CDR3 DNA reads TGTGCCAGCAGCTTGTCTTCGGGGGCTTCGGGGGAGCTGTTTTTT. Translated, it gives CASSLSSGASGELFF.

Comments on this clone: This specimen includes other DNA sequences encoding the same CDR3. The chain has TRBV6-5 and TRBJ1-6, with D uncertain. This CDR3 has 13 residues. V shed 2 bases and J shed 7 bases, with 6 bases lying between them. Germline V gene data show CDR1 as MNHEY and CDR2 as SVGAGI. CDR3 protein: CASSYGPNSPLHF. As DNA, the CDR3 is TGTGCCAGCAGTTACGGGCCCAATTCACCCCTCCACTTT.

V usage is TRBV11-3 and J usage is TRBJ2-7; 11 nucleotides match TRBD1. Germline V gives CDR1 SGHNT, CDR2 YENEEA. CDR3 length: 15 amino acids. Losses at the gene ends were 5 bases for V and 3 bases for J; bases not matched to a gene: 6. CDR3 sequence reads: CASSPRDRGSYEQYF. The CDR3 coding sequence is TGTGCCAGCAGCCCGCGGGACAGGGGGAGCTACGAGCAGTACTTC.